What follows describes a single T cell receptor (beta chain). The antigen remains undetermined. The sample is drawn from a study of CD4 T cells in relation to SARS-CoV-2 and coronaviruses. As for the study in general: ViraFEST: approximately 10-day antigen culture of PBMCs, then TCR beta CDR3 sequencing. Overall study results and limits: Each donor contributed either pre-pandemic or post-infection samples, not both.

CD4+ T cells from unexposed donors were obtained before the COVID-19 pandemic (2011-2018). The cells were cultured for approximately ten days before CD4+ T cells were isolated. As cell numbers allowed, unexposed-donor CD4+ T cells faced SARS-CoV-2 S/N and four cold-coronavirus spikes. Sequencing was performed with immunoSEQ multiplex PCR; in TCRdb, only in-frame clones are kept and a portion is missing. In the table there are about 26,000 clones, roughly 80% of which are singletons. The ends were cut back, 2 bases at V and 4 bases at J, with 9 bases in the middle. Germline V gene sequence: CDR1 LGHNA, CDR2 YNFKEQ. The CDR3 runs to 15 residues.

This clonotype was obtained from a human donor in good health. The material sequenced was CD4+ T cells from PBMCs, cultured in vitro. The V call is TRBV4-2, the J call TRBJ2-6; a possible D gene is TRBD2 (5 bases). CDR3 coding DNA: TGTGCCAGCAGCCAACCGGGGTCAGGGGCCAACGTCCTGACTTTC. Its protein product is CASSQPGSGANVLTF.